Included here is one TCR beta chain sequence, with context. This entry comes from a study of blood T cell repertoires in COVID-19. Background on the study: The origin of the acute and convalescent COVID-19 samples was the United States, Italy and Spain. T cells, B-cell-depleted T cells, or PBMCs provided the cDNA or gDNA that served as material.

The protocol was immunoSEQ multiplex PCR, while the TCRdb copy is restricted to in-frame clones and leaves out a portion. The repertoire includes about 370,000 clones, roughly 90% of them detected once, and around 3% sits in the top ten. The V segment lost 6 bases and the J segment 10 bases; nucleotides outside the gene matches: 11. Per germline, CDR1 LNHDA and CDR2 SQIVND (reference sequence). The CDR3 contains 14 residues. Seattle-derived patients entered the study during active infection and were followed longitudinally. The receptor's source is a young woman with COVID-19, enrolled during active disease. V usage is TRBV19 and J usage is TRBJ2-1; 8 nucleotides agree with TRBD1. Source material: peripheral blood. As DNA, the CDR3 is TGTGCCAGTAGGACAGGGGTTCTCGAGCGGGAGCAGTTCTTC. Its translation: CASRTGVLEREQFF.